Listed here are 31 T cell receptor beta chains from one sample, sequenced in a study of control samples from healthy donors and cancer patients. Repertoires were generated with immunoSEQ multiplex PCR, while TCRdb's copy carries only in-frame clones and drops some. The data show some 90,000 clones, roughly 90% seen once. Input material: blood. The receptors derive from a woman in her twenties or thirties in good health.

The V gene is TRBV6-5, the J gene TRBJ1-4; 11 nucleotides match TRBD1. Germline CDR1 and CDR2: MNHEY and SVGAGI. Germline trimming cut 2 bases from V and 5 bases from J; bases unmatched to any gene: 1. This CDR3 region has 15 residues. This chain's CDR3 is CASSYRTGGNEKLFF. DNA for the CDR3: TGTGCCAGCAGTTACCGGACAGGGGGCAATGAAAAACTGTTTTTT.

CDR3 residues: CSVDRTGSRNYGYTF. Written as DNA, the CDR3 is TGCAGCGTTGACCGAACAGGGTCGCGAAACTATGGCTACACCTTC. The V gene is TRBV29-1, the J gene TRBJ1-2, with D possibly TRBD1 on 6 matching bases. Germline CDR1 reads SQVTM; CDR2 reads ANQGSEA. V was shortened by 3 bases and J by 2 bases, with 16 bases between the two germline ends. The CDR3 has 15 amino acids. Full variable domain (missing parts from reference TRBV29-1 and TRBJ1-2): SAVISQKPSRDICQRGTSLTIQCQVDSQVTMMFWYRQQPGQSLTLIATANQGSEATYESGFVIDKFPISRPNLTFSTLTVSNMSPEDSSIYLCSVDRTGSRNYGYTFGSGTRLTVV.

This clone was seen a few times. The J gene is TRBJ1-5, the V gene TRBV6-6; no firm D call. Germline CDR1 MNHNY, CDR2 SVGAGI (reference sequence). Between the trimmed V and J ends, which lost 5 bases and 2 bases, there was a span of 19 bases. The CDR3 runs to 17 residues. CDR3 residues: CASSRVHGLSGNQPQHF. The CDR3 region has the DNA TGTGCCAGCAGTCGGGTGCACGGGTTAAGCGGCAATCAGCCCCAGCATTTT.

This clone showed up just once. The rearrangement uses TRBV11-2 and TRBJ2-7; D not resolved. The CDR3 contains 11 residues. The germline CDR1 and CDR2 sequences are SGHAT and FQNNGV. The V gene lost 6 bases and the J gene lost 3 bases, with 6 bases spanning the gap. CDR3 bases: TGTGCCAGCAGACTATACTACGAGCAGTACTTC. It yields the protein CASRLYYEQYF.

This chain connects TRBV27 to TRBJ1-1; TRBD1 matches 8 bases. Germline V gene sequence: CDR1 MNHEY, CDR2 SMNVEV (reference sequence). Trimming cost V 2 bases and J 1 base; bases outside gene matches: 9. This CDR3 contains 17 residues. CDR3 amino acids: CASSLRGQARGNTEAFF. As DNA, the CDR3 is TGTGCCAGCAGTTTAAGGGGACAGGCAAGGGGGAACACTGAAGCTTTCTTT.

The rearrangement uses TRBV2 and TRBJ1-2, with D possibly being TRBD1 (6 bases). Between the trimmed V and J ends, which lost 6 bases and 4 bases, there was a span of 15 bases. The germline CDR1 and CDR2 sequences are SNHLY and FYNNEI. There are 14 residues in the CDR3. The CDR3 protein is CASRGHGGVYGYTF. The CDR3 DNA reads as TGTGCCAGCAGGGGACATGGGGGAGTCTATGGCTACACCTTC.

The V and J genes are TRBV10-1 and TRBJ1-6; 9 nucleotides align to TRBD1. Germline V CDR1 and CDR2: WNHNN, SYGVQD (reference sequence). V lost 0 bases to trimming and J lost 8 bases; unmatched junction nucleotides: 5. The CDR3 totals 16 residues. CDR3 in amino acids: CASSESSGQGYSPLHF. The CDR3 nucleotides read TGCGCCAGCAGTGAGTCGTCGGGACAGGGATATTCACCCCTCCACTTT.

This chain links TRBV4-2 with TRBJ2-7, with D possibly matching TRBD1 (5 bases). Trimming took off 0 bases at V and 3 bases at J, with 15 bases between the two ends. CDR3 length: 16 amino acids. Per the germline V gene, CDR1 is LGHNA and CDR2 is YNFKEQ. Here the CDR3 reads CASSQDRQFQIYEQYF. The CDR3 DNA reads as TGTGCCAGCAGCCAAGATAGACAGTTTCAAATCTACGAGCAGTACTTC.

The V gene is TRBV2, the J gene TRBJ1-3; no firm D call. The V gene lost 9 bases and the J gene lost 1 base, with 10 bases spanning the gap. The CDR3 is 13 residues long. Germline-derived CDR1 and CDR2 are SNHLY and FYNNEI. The DNA for the CDR3 is TGTGCCAGTCCCGGGCAATCTGGAAACACCATATATTTT. This translates into CASPGQSGNTIYF.

The V gene is TRBV2, the J gene TRBJ1-1, with D hard to call. Per the germline V gene, CDR1 is SNHLY and CDR2 is FYNNEI. V lost 4 bases to trimming and J lost 1 base, with 10 bases between them. The CDR3 spans 14 residues. The CDR3 nucleotides are TGTGCCAGCAGTGGACTCAATTCGAACACTGAAGCTTTCTTT. This translates into CASSGLNSNTEAFF. The variable domain in full, with the rest retrieved from reference TRBV2 and TRBJ1-1, is EPEVTQTPSHQVTQMGQEVILRCVPISNHLYFYWYRQILGQKVEFLVSFYNNEISEKSEIFDDQFSVERPDGSNFTLKIRSTKLEDSAMYFCASSGLNSNTEAFFGQGTRLTVV.

The chain carries TRBV19 and TRBJ2-7; 13 nucleotides agree with TRBD2. Germline loops: CDR1 LNHDA, CDR2 SQIVND (reference sequence). V was pared by 5 bases and J by 6 bases, with 7 bases of the junction left unmatched. The CDR3 loop spans 15 amino acids. The CDR3 DNA follows: TGTGCCAGTAGTGCTGGACTAGCGGGGGTGGGCGAGCAGTACTTC. It translates to CASSAGLAGVGEQYF.

V gene TRBV5-1 combines with J gene TRBJ1-2; the match to TRBD1 covers 7 bases. V was pared by 0 bases and J by 4 bases, with 6 bases of the junction left unmatched. This CDR3 is built from 15 residues. Germline V gene lookup returns CDR1 SGHRS and CDR2 YFSETQ. The CDR3 nucleotides read TGCGCCAGCAGCTTGGACCTCCGGGACAGCTATGGCTACACCTTC. Translated: CASSLDLRDSYGYTF.

The chain links TRBV30 to TRBJ1-2; D ambiguous. Trimming removed 2 bases at V and 8 bases at J, with 9 bases between. Germline assignment: CDR1 GTSNPN and CDR2 SVGIG (reference sequence). The CDR3 is made up of 11 amino acids. The CDR3 sequence is CAWSPTRGYTF. The CDR3 DNA is TGTGCCTGGAGTCCCACCCGGGGCTACACCTTC.

The rearrangement links TRBV2 to TRBJ1-4; D gene unclear. The V and J ends lost 7 bases and 0 bases respectively, with 15 bases between them. The CDR3 runs 16 residues. Per germline, CDR1 SNHLY and CDR2 FYNNEI. The CDR3 DNA sequence: TGTGCCAGCAACCTGGGGTATTTTGCAACTAATGAAAAACTGTTTTTT. This sequence encodes CASNLGYFATNEKLFF.

The V call is TRBV19, the J call TRBJ1-2, with TRBD1 matching over 7 bases. Trimming cost V 6 bases and J 1 base; bases outside gene matches: 5. Germline CDR1 LNHDA, CDR2 SQIVND (reference sequence). CDR3 length: 14 residues. The CDR3: CASRQGRNNYGYTF. DNA for the CDR3: TGTGCCAGTAGACAGGGGCGGAATAACTATGGCTACACCTTC.

J is TRBJ2-7 and V is TRBV11-2; 9 bases line up with TRBD2. The length of the CDR3 is 14 residues. Germline CDR1 reads SGHAT; CDR2 reads FQNNGV. The trim removed 2 bases at V and 4 bases at J, leaving 3 bases unmatched. CDR3 bases: TGTGCCAGCAGCTTAAGGCGGGGGGGGTACGAGCAGTACTTC. Translating gives CASSLRRGGYEQYF.

The chain couples TRBV2 to TRBJ2-7; D may be TRBD1 (6 bases). This CDR3 region has 15 residues. Germline V gene sequence: CDR1 SNHLY, CDR2 FYNNEI. V lost 6 bases and J lost 0, with 15 bases in between. The CDR3 region is CASRLRDTSSYEQYF. The CDR3 nucleotides read TGTGCCAGCAGGCTCCGGGACACCAGCTCCTACGAGCAGTACTTC. The full variable domain, with the rest looked up from reference TRBV2 and TRBJ2-7, is EPEVTQTPSHQVTQMGQEVILRCVPISNHLYFYWYRQILGQKVEFLVSFYNNEISEKSEIFDDQFSVERPDGSNFTLKIRSTKLEDSAMYFCASRLRDTSSYEQYFGPGTRLTVT.

V is TRBV5-1 and J is TRBJ2-3; 8 bases map to TRBD2. CDR3 length: 14 residues. Looked up from germline, CDR1 is SGHRS and CDR2 is YFSETQ. V gave up 4 bases and J gave up 2 bases; unmatched junction bases: 3. The CDR3 region is CASSIAGTTDTQYF. The CDR3 DNA reads as TGCGCCAGCAGCATAGCGGGGACCACAGATACGCAGTATTTT. The full variable domain, rest sourced from reference TRBV5-1 and TRBJ2-3, is KAGVTQTPRYLIKTRGQQVTLSCSPISGHRSVSWYQQTPGQGLQFLFEYFSETQRNKGNFPGRFSGRQFSNSRSEMNVSTLELGDSALYLCASSIAGTTDTQYFGPGTRLTVL.

This chain uses TRBV19 with TRBJ1-1; D uncertain. The germline V and J ends were trimmed by 5 bases and 1 base, with 8 bases remaining between them. The CDR3 contains 13 residues. Germline CDR1 and CDR2: LNHDA and SQIVND (reference sequence). The DNA for the CDR3 is TGTGCCAGTAGTCAGGAGAGGAACACTGAAGCTTTCTTT. It encodes CASSQERNTEAFF.

The chain is built from TRBV10-1 and TRBJ2-1, with D maybe TRBD2 (6 bases). This CDR3 is built from 16 residues. Germline values: CDR1 WNHNN, CDR2 SYGVQD (reference sequence). The V and J ends lost 8 bases and 0 bases respectively, with 17 bases between them. In DNA, the CDR3 is TGCGCCAGCGCCCCCGAGGCGGGAAACTCCTACAATGAGCAGTTCTTC. Translating gives CASAPEAGNSYNEQFF.

The gene calls are TRBV19 and TRBJ2-6; the match to TRBD1 covers 7 bases. Germline CDR1 and CDR2: LNHDA and SQIVND (reference sequence). The ends lost 7 bases at V and 0 bases at J; junction bases unmatched: 6. The CDR3 extends over 16 amino acids. CDR3 sequence reads: CASTRTGLSGANVLTF. CDR3 nucleotide sequence: TGTGCCAGTACCCGGACAGGCCTCTCTGGGGCCAACGTCCTGACTTTC.

V gene TRBV28 combines with J gene TRBJ1-2; 9 positions agree with TRBD1. The CDR3 loop spans 14 amino acids. The germline V gene encodes CDR1 MDHEN and CDR2 SYDVKM. V was clipped by 6 bases and J by 4 bases; unmatched bases: 6. CDR3 sequence reads: CASRPTGGPYGYTF. The CDR3, as DNA: TGTGCCAGCAGGCCCACAGGGGGCCCCTATGGCTACACCTTC.

The rearrangement joins TRBV3-1 (or the pseudogene TRBV3-2) to TRBJ2-7; D remains unclear. The germline V gene encodes CDR1 LGHDT and CDR2 YNNKEL (reference sequence). The CDR3 sequence is 11 residues long. Trimming took off 11 bases at V and 3 bases at J, with 11 bases between the two ends. CDR3: CAVPVDYEQYF. In DNA form, the CDR3 reads TGTGCCGTACCCGTGGACTACGAGCAGTACTTC.

This sequence joins TRBV6-2 or TRBV6-3 and TRBJ1-5; D is unresolved. The germline V and J ends were trimmed by 3 bases and 0 bases, with 12 bases remaining between them. Germline CDR1 and CDR2: MNHEY and SVGEGT. This CDR3 has 16 amino acids. CDR3 coding DNA: TGTGCCAGCAGTTATGATTCGCAGTATAGCAATCAGCCCCAGCATTTT. The encoded protein is CASSYDSQYSNQPQHF.

The V call is TRBV6-5, the J call TRBJ1-1; TRBD1 matches at 7 bases. The CDR3 sequence is 14 residues long. V lost 7 bases and J lost 4; bases outside the gene matches: 9. The germline V gene encodes CDR1 MNHEY and CDR2 SVGAGI. The CDR3 DNA sequence: TGTGCCAGCAAGCTACAGGGGAAGGTCACTGAAGCTTTCTTT. Its protein is CASKLQGKVTEAFF.

This chain joins TRBV6-5 and TRBJ2-7, with 10 bases identical to TRBD1. Trimming at V came to 4 bases and at J to 7 bases, leaving 4 bases not matched to a gene. The germline V gene encodes CDR1 MNHEY and CDR2 SVGAGI. The CDR3 extends over 13 amino acids. In nucleotides, the CDR3 is TGTGCCAGCAGTTCGGACAGGGGGGGGGAGCAGTACTTC. Amino acids: CASSSDRGGEQYF.

The V call is TRBV7-2, the J call TRBJ1-1; no firm D call. V was shortened by 1 base and J by 6 bases, with 12 bases between the two germline ends. The CDR3 loop spans 14 amino acids. From germline, CDR1 is SGHTA and CDR2 FQGNSA. The CDR3 spells CASSLEWRRAEAFF. The CDR3 nucleotides read TGTGCCAGCAGCTTAGAGTGGAGGAGGGCTGAAGCTTTCTTT. Filled out from reference TRBV7-2 and TRBJ1-1, the complete variable domain reads GAGVSQSPSNKVTEKGKDVELRCDPISGHTALYWYRQSLGQGLEFLIYFQGNSAPDKSGLPSDRFSAERTGGSVSTLTIQRTQQEDSAVYLCASSLEWRRAEAFFGQGTRLTVV.

This clone was detected only a few times. The chain couples TRBV24-1 to TRBJ1-2; the D is unclear. Germline loops: CDR1 KGHDR, CDR2 SFDVKD. Trimming cost V 5 bases and J 3 bases, with 12 bases left between them. There are 14 residues in the CDR3. CDR3 DNA: TGTGCCACCAGTGGGACGGAAATGGACTATGGCTACACCTTC. The encoded protein is CATSGTEMDYGYTF.

The rearrangement joins TRBV5-4 to TRBJ1-1; D uncertain. The CDR3 is 12 amino acids. Trimming cost V 4 bases and J 1 base, with 5 bases left between them. Germline values: CDR1 SGHNT, CDR2 YYREEE (reference sequence). The CDR3 sequence: CASSHRNTEAFF. The CDR3 coding sequence is TGTGCCAGCAGCCACAGGAACACTGAAGCTTTCTTT.

The chain joins TRBV6-1 to TRBJ1-1; unclear D gene. Trimming took 3 bases from V and 4 from J, leaving 12 bases between them. Germline values: CDR1 MNHNS, CDR2 SASEGT. The CDR3 runs to 14 residues. The CDR3 sequence is CASSDPHFGTEAFF. The CDR3 DNA follows: TGTGCCAGCAGTGATCCCCACTTTGGCACTGAAGCTTTCTTT.

This clone appeared a single time. This chain links TRBV30 with TRBJ1-2, with unresolved D. This CDR3 contains 18 residues. CDR1 and CDR2 from the germline V gene are GTSNPN and SVGIG (reference sequence). V was cut by 0 bases and J by 6 bases, with 26 bases left in between. CDR3 DNA: TGTGCCTGGAGTGTGACGACGGCTGCGACGTGGCGACGGGATGGCTACACCTTC. This codes for CAWSVTTAATWRRDGYTF. Supplemented by reference TRBV30 and TRBJ1-2, the full variable domain reads SQTIHQWPATLVQPVGSPLSLECTVEGTSNPNLYWYRQAAGRGLQLLFYSVGIGQISSEVPQNLSASRPQDRQFILSSKKLLLSDSGFYLCAWSVTTAATWRRDGYTFGSGTRLTVV.